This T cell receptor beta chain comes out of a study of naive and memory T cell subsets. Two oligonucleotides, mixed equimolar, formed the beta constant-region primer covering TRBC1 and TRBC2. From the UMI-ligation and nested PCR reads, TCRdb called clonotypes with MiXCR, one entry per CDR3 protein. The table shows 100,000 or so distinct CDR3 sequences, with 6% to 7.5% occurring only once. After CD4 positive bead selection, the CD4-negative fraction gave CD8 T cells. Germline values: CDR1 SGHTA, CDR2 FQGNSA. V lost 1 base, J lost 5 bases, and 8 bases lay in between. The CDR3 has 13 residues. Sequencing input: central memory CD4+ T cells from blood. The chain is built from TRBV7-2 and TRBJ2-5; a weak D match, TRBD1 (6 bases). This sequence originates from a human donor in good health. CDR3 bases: TGTGCCAGCAGCTTAGAGCAGGGGGAGACCCAGTACTTC. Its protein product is CASSLEQGETQYF.